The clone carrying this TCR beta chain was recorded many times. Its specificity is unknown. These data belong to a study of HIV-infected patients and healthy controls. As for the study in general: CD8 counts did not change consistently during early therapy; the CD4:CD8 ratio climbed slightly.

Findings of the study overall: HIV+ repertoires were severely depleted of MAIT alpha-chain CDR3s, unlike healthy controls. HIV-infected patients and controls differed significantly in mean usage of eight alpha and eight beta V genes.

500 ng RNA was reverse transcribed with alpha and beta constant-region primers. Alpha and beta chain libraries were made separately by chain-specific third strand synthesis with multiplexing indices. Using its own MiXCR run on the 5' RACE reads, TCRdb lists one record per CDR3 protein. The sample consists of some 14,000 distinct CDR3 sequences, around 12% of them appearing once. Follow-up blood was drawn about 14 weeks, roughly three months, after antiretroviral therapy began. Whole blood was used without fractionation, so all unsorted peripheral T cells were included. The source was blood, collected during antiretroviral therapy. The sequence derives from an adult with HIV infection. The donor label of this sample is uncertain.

DNA for the CDR3: TGTGCCAGCAGTTACCTTGACAACCGAGGGGCCGGGGAGCTGTTTTTT. It is translated as CASSYLDNRGAGELFF. V gene TRBV6-2 or TRBV6-3 combines with J gene TRBJ2-2; the D gene could be TRBD1 or TRBD2 (5 bases each). Germline-derived CDR1 and CDR2 are MNHEY and SVGEGT. The CDR3 runs to 16 residues. Trimming shortened V by 2 bases and J by 6 bases, and 16 bases separated the two germline ends.